Following are 16 T cell receptor beta chains from one sample sequenced in a study of human T cells and chemical hapten exposure. Time point given: patch test 1, 2 weeks after DPC sensitization. Treatment indicated: therapeutic diphenylcyclopropenone sensitization with weekly scalp DPC. Unfractionated whole blood was the source from which total RNA was extracted. Each CDR3 protein is one row after TCRdb ran MiXCR on the RACE reads. The sample consists of roughly 50,000 distinct CDR3 sequences, 8% to 13% of them appearing once. The sequences come from whole blood, collected in connection with sensitization to the hapten diphenylcyclopropenone (DPC). The origin of the receptors is a woman aged 40 to 55 with alopecia areata. Some clones in this sample may be carry-over from other donors' samples.

This clonotype was recorded many times. The chain employs TRBV6-5 and TRBJ2-1, with D hard to call. Germline CDR1 and CDR2: MNHEY and SVGAGI. V dropped 0 bases and J dropped 7 bases, with 13 bases sitting between them. This CDR3 is built from 15 residues. The CDR3 reads CASSYSRLSVNEQFF. CDR3 sequence (DNA): TGTGCCAGCAGTTACTCTAGGCTCAGTGTAAATGAGCAGTTCTTC.

In its sample, this clonotype was seen many times. The chain links TRBV13 to TRBJ2-1; possible D gene TRBD1, 6 bases. Deletions cut 2 bases from V and 3 bases from J, with 8 bases between. The CDR3 totals 14 residues. Germline CDR1 PRHDT, CDR2 FYEKMQ (reference sequence). CDR3 sequence: CASSLTGIYNEQFF. The CDR3 DNA reads as TGTGCCAGCAGCTTAACAGGGATCTACAATGAGCAGTTCTTC.

This chain connects TRBV9 to TRBJ2-7, with 8 bases that match TRBD2. V shed 3 bases and J 3 bases; nucleotides not matched to a gene: 8. Germline CDR1 reads SGDLS; CDR2 reads YYNGEE. CDR3 length equals 15 residues. The CDR3 DNA follows: TGTGCCAGCAGCGAGGCCGGGACTAGGGGCTACGAGCAGTACTTC. This encodes CASSEAGTRGYEQYF.

This clonotype has a count of ten or more. J is TRBJ2-2 and V is TRBV21-1; TRBD1, the D gene given by the table, was not confirmed from the DNA. TRBV21-1 is described as a pseudogene. This CDR3 is built from 17 residues. CDR3 region: CASSLSRDRLHTGELFF. The CDR3 nucleotides are TGTGCCAGCAGCCTCAGCCGGGACCGCCTCCACACCGGGGAGCTGTTTTTT.

This chain links TRBV29-1 with TRBJ2-1; 8 bases are shared with TRBD1. V was clipped by 7 bases and J by 0 bases; unmatched bases: 5. Germline V lookup: CDR1 SQVTM, CDR2 ANQGSEA. There are 14 residues in the CDR3. The CDR3 DNA sequence: TGCAGCGGAAACAGGGGGAGCTCCTACAATGAGCAGTTCTTC. Protein sequence: CSGNRGSSYNEQFF.

Only a few counts were recorded for this clonotype. The rearrangement joins TRBV18 to TRBJ2-1; D is ambiguous. Trimming cost V 3 bases and J 8 bases, with 8 bases left between them. Germline V lookup: CDR1 KGHSH, CDR2 LQKENI. The CDR3 consists of 12 residues. As DNA, the CDR3 is TGTGCCAGCTCACCCCGGACGTATGAGCAGTTCTTC. Encoded protein: CASSPRTYEQFF.

CDR3 in DNA: TGCGCCAGCAGCATTGGACTAGCAATTCACGAGCAGTACTTC. Amino acids: CASSIGLAIHEQYF. V is TRBV5-1 and J is TRBJ2-7, with 8 bases fitting TRBD2. This CDR3 comprises 14 residues. Looked up from germline, CDR1 is SGHRS and CDR2 is YFSETQ. The ends lost 4 bases at V and 5 bases at J; junction bases unmatched: 8.

There are many counts of this clonotype. At one boundary the junction diverges from the germline segment, which might be a read error. CDR3: CSVGEAGGRETQYF. DNA for the CDR3: TGTAGCGTTGGTGAGGCAGGGGGCAGGGAGACCCAGTACTTC. The rearrangement links TRBV29-1 to TRBJ2-5, with TRBD1 matching 8 bases. CDR3 length: 14 amino acids. The germline CDR1 and CDR2 sequences are SQVTM and ANQGSEA.

This clonotype appeared many times. This chain uses TRBV29-1 with TRBJ1-2; TRBD1 matches 8 bases. The CDR3 consists of 14 residues. CDR1 and CDR2 from the germline V gene are SQVTM and ANQGSEA. V lost 1 base and J lost 3; bases outside the gene matches: 4. The CDR3 spells CSVEGGQGYYGYTF. The CDR3 region has the DNA TGCAGCGTTGAAGGCGGACAGGGATACTATGGCTACACCTTC.

As regards this clonotype: Relative to the germline gene, one junction end is altered; a read error may explain this. V gene TRBV7-8 combines with J gene TRBJ2-3; 9 nucleotides line up with TRBD2. From germline, CDR1 is SGHVS and CDR2 FQNEAQ. The CDR3 length is 15 residues. The CDR3 loop is CASSVAGALGDTQYF. The CDR3 DNA is TGTGCCAGCAGCGTAGCGGGGGCTCTGGGGGATACGCAGTATTTT. The entire variable domain, with the rest obtained from reference TRBV7-8 and TRBJ2-3, is as follows: GAGVSQSPRYKVAKRGQDVALRCDPISGHVSLFWYQQALGQGPEFLTYFQNEAQLDKSGLPSDRFFAERPEGSVSTLKIQRTQQEDSAVYLCASSVAGALGDTQYFGPGTRLTVL.

This clonotype was counted at least ten times. The rearrangement uses TRBV19 and TRBJ1-2, with a tentative D call TRBD1 (5 bases). Germline V gene data show CDR1 as LNHDA and CDR2 as SQIVND (reference sequence). Trimming stripped 4 bases from V and 1 base from J, with 10 bases between. The CDR3 consists of 14 residues. The CDR3 sequence is CASSKQGLNYGYTF. The CDR3, as DNA: TGTGCCAGTAGTAAGCAGGGACTTAACTATGGCTACACCTTC.

The table lists this clonotype with many counts. The chain joins TRBV27 to TRBJ1-1; D uncertain. Between the trimmed V and J ends, which lost 8 bases and 1 base, there was a span of 20 bases. CDR1 and CDR2 from the germline V gene are MNHEY and SMNVEV (reference sequence). CDR3 length equals 16 residues. The CDR3 region has the DNA TGTGCCAGCGGCTCCCCCGAAAAGTCCCCGAACACTGAAGCTTTCTTT. This translates into CASGSPEKSPNTEAFF.

V usage is TRBV3-1 and J usage is TRBJ1-1, with a weak D call TRBD1 (5 bases). Germline V gives CDR1 LGHDT, CDR2 YNNKEL (reference sequence). V was shortened by 6 bases and J by 4 bases, with 15 bases between the two germline ends. The CDR3 length is 14 residues. Here the CDR3 DNA reads TGTGCCAGCAGTTCTGCGGGGCCAGGCACTGAAGCTTTCTTT. As protein: CASSSAGPGTEAFF.

This clonotype was seen repeatedly, ten times or more. The V and J genes are TRBV7-8 and TRBJ1-5; unclear D gene. Per germline, CDR1 SGHVS and CDR2 FQNEAQ. The CDR3 is 15 amino acids. With 5 bases removed from V and 1 base from J, the gap between germline ends came to 12 bases. The CDR3 is CASSPTARSNQPQHF. The CDR3 DNA reads as TGTGCCAGCAGCCCGACGGCACGGAGCAATCAGCCCCAGCATTTT.

The V gene is TRBV5-1, the J gene TRBJ1-1; D call uncertain. Trimming removed 1 base at V and 6 bases at J, with 7 bases between. The CDR3 consists of 12 residues. Germline assignment: CDR1 SGHRS and CDR2 YFSETQ. The CDR3 loop reads CASSLPTAEAFF. The CDR3 bases are TGCGCCAGCAGCTTGCCCACCGCTGAAGCTTTCTTT.

To note about this clonotype: A much larger clone sits a single nucleotide away, making a read error possible. V gene TRBV23-1 combines with J gene TRBJ1-5; TRBD1 might be the D (6 bases). TRBV23-1 is sorted into the ORF group, with uncertain function. The CDR3 is 14 residues long. CDR3: CASIRTGRSQLQHF. Here the CDR3 DNA reads TGCGCCAGCATCCGAACAGGGAGAAGTCAGCTCCAGCATTTT.